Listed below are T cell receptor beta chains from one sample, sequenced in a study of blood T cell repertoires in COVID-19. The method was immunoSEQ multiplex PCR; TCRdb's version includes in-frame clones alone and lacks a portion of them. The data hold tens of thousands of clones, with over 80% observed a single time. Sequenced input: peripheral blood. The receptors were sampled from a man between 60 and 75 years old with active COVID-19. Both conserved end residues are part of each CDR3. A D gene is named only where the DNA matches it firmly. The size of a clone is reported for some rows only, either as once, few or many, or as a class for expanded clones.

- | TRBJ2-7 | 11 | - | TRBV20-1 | TGCAGTGGGACAGCCTCCTACGAGCAGTACTTC | CSGTASYEQYF
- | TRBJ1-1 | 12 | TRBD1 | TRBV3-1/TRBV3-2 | TGTGCCAGCAGCCAAAACAGGGGTGAAGCTTTCTTT | CASSQNRGEAFF
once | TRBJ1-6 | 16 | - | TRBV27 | TGTGCCAGCAGTTCCTTGGCGGAGTCCTATAATTCACCCCTCCACTTT | CASSSLAESYNSPLHF
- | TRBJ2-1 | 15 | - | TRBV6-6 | TGTGCCAGCAGTTACGAGGTCGGGATAAGCAATGAGCAGTTCTTC | CASSYEVGISNEQFF
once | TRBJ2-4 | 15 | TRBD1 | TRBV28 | TGTGCCAGCAGCCCGGTGGGACAGACCCAAAACATTCAGTACTTC | CASSPVGQTQNIQYF
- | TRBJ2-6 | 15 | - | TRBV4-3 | TGCGCCAGCAGCCAAGATCTGTCCGGGGCCAACGTCCTGACTTTC | CASSQDLSGANVLTF
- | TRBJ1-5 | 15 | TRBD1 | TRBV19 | TGTGCCAGTAGTATAGTAGACAGGGGGAATCAGCCCCAGCATTTT | CASSIVDRGNQPQHF
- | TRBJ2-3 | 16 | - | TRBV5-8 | TGTGCCAGCAGCCCCCGTTATGGTAGCCGCCGAGATACGCAGTATTTT | CASSPRYGSRRDTQYF
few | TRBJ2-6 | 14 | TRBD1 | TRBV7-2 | TGTGCCAGGTTACAGGGGCCCGGGGCCAACGTCCTGACTTTC | CARLQGPGANVLTF
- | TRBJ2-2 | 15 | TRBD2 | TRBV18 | TGTGCCAGCTCACCGGGGACTAGCATTCACGGGGAGCTGTTTTTT | CASSPGTSIHGELFF
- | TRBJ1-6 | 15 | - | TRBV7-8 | TGTGCCAGCAGCCCTGGGGGAGGGGCAGGTTCACCCCTCCACTTT | CASSPGGGAGSPLHF
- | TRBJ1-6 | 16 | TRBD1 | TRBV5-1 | TGCGCCAGCAGCGTACCCCGGGACAGGGGAATTTCACCCCTCCACTTT | CASSVPRDRGISPLHF
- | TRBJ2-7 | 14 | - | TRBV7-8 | TGTGCCAGCAGCTTAGGTGCGTCATCCAACGAGCAGTACTTC | CASSLGASSNEQYF
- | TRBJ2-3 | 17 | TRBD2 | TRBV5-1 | TGCGCCAGCAGCTCCCTCGCTAGCGGGGGCCGAACAGATACGCAGTATTTT | CASSSLASGGRTDTQYF
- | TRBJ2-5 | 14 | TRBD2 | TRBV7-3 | TGTGCCAGCAGCTCCGGACTAGCGGGGGAGACCCAGTACTTC | CASSSGLAGETQYF
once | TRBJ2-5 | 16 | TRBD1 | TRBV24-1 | TGTGCCACCAGTGATTCCGGGACAGGGGGACAAGAGACCCAGTACTTC | CATSDSGTGGQETQYF
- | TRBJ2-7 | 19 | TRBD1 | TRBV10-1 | TGCGCCAGCAGTGAGTCGAATGAGGTAAGGGACAGGCCCACCTACGAGCAGTACTTC | CASSESNEVRDRPTYEQYF
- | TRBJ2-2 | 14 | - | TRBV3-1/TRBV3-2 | TGTGCCAGCAGCCGGGGACAGAACACCGGGGAGCTGTTTTTT | CASSRGQNTGELFF
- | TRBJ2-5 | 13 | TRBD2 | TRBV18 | TGTGCCAGCTCACCTAGCGGGGTGGAGACCCAGTACTTC | CASSPSGVETQYF
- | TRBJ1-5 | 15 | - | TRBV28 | TGTGCCAGCAGTTTAGGTTCTAATAGCAATCAGCCCCAGCATTTT | CASSLGSNSNQPQHF
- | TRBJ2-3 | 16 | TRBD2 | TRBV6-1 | TGTGCCAGCAGTGAGGGGTGGAGCGGGGGCAGAGATACGCAGTATTTT | CASSEGWSGGRDTQYF
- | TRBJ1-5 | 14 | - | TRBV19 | TGTGCCAGTAGTATCGCGGGAATGGGTCAGCCCCAGCATTTT | CASSIAGMGQPQHF
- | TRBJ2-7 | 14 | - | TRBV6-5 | TGTGCCAGCAGGGCCGGGACTCTCTACTACGAGCAGTACTTC | CASRAGTLYYEQYF
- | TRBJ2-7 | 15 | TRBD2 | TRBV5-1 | TGCGCCAGCAGCTCCAGTAGCGGGGGGAAATACGAGCAGTACTTC | CASSSSSGGKYEQYF
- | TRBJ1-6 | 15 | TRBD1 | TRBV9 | TGTGCCAGCAGCGTAGAGGGGACAGGGGATTCACCCCTCCACTTT | CASSVEGTGDSPLHF
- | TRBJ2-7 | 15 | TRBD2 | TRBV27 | TGTGCCAGCAGAGCCCGAGGACTAGCGACCTACGAGCAGTACTTC | CASRARGLATYEQYF
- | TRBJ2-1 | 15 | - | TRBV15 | TGTGCCACCAGCAGAGATCGTCCGGGACTCCCGGAGCAGTTCTTC | CATSRDRPGLPEQFF
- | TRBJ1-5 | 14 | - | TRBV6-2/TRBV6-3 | TGTGCCAGCAGTCTGGGACACTTAAATCAGCCCCAGCATTTT | CASSLGHLNQPQHF
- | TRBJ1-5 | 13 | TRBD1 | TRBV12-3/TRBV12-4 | TGTGCCAGCAACCAGGGGGCCCATCAGCCCCAGCATTTT | CASNQGAHQPQHF
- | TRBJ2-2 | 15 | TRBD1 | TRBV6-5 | TGTGCCAGCAGTCCGAGGACAGGGGCAGGCGGGGAGCTGTTTTTT | CASSPRTGAGGELFF
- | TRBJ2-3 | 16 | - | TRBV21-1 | TGTGCCAGCACATCATTAGCGGGGGGGCCGGCAGATACGCAGTATTTT | CASTSLAGGPADTQYF
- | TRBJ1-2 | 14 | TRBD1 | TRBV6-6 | TGTGCCAGCAGCTACAGGACAGGGAACTATGGCTACACCTTC | CASSYRTGNYGYTF
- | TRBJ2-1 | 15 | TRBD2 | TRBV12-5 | TGTGCTAGTGCCCATAGCGGGGGGGCGTCTAATGAGCAGTTCTTC | CASAHSGGASNEQFF
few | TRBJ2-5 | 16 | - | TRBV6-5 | TGTGCCAGCAGTTACCTCCGACAGGATAGCGTTGGAACCCAGTACTTC | CASSYLRQDSVGTQYF
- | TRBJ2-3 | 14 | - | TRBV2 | TGTGCCAGCAGTAGACGGGGAGGCGCAGATACGCAGTATTTT | CASSRRGGADTQYF
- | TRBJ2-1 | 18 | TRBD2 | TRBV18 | TGTGCCAGCTCACCAAGGGCTAGCGGGAGTGGGACCTACAATGAGCAGTTCTTC | CASSPRASGSGTYNEQFF
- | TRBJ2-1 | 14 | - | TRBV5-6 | TGTGCCAGCAGCTCCGGGATGAACTACAATGAGCAGTTCTTC | CASSSGMNYNEQFF
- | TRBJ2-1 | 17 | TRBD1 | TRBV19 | TGTGCCAGTAGTATGAGTACGCGGGACAGGGGTTTTTATGAGCAGTTCTTC | CASSMSTRDRGFYEQFF
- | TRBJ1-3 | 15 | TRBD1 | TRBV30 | TGTGCCTGGGCAGACGACAGGGAGCCTGGAAACACCATATATTTT | CAWADDREPGNTIYF
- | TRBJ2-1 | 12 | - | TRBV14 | TGTGCCAGCAGCCCCCACCAGAATCTTCAGTTCTTC | CASSPHQNLQFF
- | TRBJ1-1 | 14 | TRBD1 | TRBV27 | TGTGCCAGCAACCGACAGGGGCCGAACACTGAAGCTTTCTTT | CASNRQGPNTEAFF
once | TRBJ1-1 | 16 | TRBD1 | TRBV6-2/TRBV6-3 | TGTGCCAGCAGTTGGGGACAGGGTGGAACGAACACTGAAGCTTTCTTT | CASSWGQGGTNTEAFF
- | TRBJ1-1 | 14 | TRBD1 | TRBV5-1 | TGCGCCAGCAGCTTAGGGACAGCGAACACTGAAGCTTTCTTT | CASSLGTANTEAFF
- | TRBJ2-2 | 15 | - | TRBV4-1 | TGCGCCAGCAGCCAAGTGTCCCAAAACACCGGGGAGCTGTTTTTT | CASSQVSQNTGELFF
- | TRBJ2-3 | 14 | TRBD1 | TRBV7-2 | TGTGCCAGCAGCTGGGACAGGGTGACAGATACGCAGTATTTT | CASSWDRVTDTQYF
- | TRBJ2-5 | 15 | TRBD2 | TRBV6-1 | TGTGCCAGCAGTGAAGGGATAGCGGGACGGGAGACCCAGTACTTC | CASSEGIAGRETQYF
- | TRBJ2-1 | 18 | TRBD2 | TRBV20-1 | TGCAGTGCTAGTGCTGGACTAGCGGGAGCGGTAGGGTACAATGAGCAGTTCTTC | CSASAGLAGAVGYNEQFF
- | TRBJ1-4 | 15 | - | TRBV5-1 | TGCGCCAGCAGCCCTCCGACAGGCTCTAATGAAAAACTGTTTTTT | CASSPPTGSNEKLFF
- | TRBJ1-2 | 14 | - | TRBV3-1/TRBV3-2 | TGTGCCAGCAGCCAAGGAGGTGGTAACTATGGCTACACCTTC | CASSQGGGNYGYTF
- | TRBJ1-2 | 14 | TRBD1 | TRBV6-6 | TGTGCCAGCAGTTACCGGACAGGAAAATATGGCTACACCTTC | CASSYRTGKYGYTF
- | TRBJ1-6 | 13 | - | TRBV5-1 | TGCGCCAGCAGCTCCTCGTCTGATTCACCCCTCCACTTT | CASSSSSDSPLHF
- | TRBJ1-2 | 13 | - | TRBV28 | TGTGCCAGCAGTTTAATGGCAGGGTATGGCTACACCTTC | CASSLMAGYGYTF
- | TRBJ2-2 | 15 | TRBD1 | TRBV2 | TGTGCCAGCAGAGCGGACAGGGCGAACACCGGGGAGCTGTTTTTT | CASRADRANTGELFF
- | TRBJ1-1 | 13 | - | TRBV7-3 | TGTGCCAGCAGCTCGACAATGAACACTGAAGCTTTCTTT | CASSSTMNTEAFF
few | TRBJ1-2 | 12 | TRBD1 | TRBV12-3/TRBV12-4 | TGTGCCAGCAGGAACACAGGGGCCGGCTACACCTTC | CASRNTGAGYTF
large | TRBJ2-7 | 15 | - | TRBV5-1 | TGCGCCAGCAGCTTGGCCTTGTACGGGTCCTACGAGCAGTACTTC | CASSLALYGSYEQYF
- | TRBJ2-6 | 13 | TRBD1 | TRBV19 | TGTGCCAGTAGTCCCCGGGACAGGGACGTCCTGACTTTC | CASSPRDRDVLTF
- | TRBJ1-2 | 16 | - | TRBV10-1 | TGCGCCAGCAGCTCGGACAGACCACAATATAGATATGGCTACACCTTC | CASSSDRPQYRYGYTF
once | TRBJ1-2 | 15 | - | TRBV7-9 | TGTGCCAGCAGCCTGGGGGGTGGGGATAACTATGGCTACACCTTC | CASSLGGGDNYGYTF